The following is a T cell receptor beta chain sequence with its context. Its target is unknown. The data stem from a study of cytomegalovirus exposure and HLA in healthy donors. Overall study results and limits: The study put 150 to 200 TCR beta chains on its list as cytomegalovirus-associated. Published work reported that the classifier diagnosed cytomegalovirus status with high specificity and sensitivity.

V was trimmed by 4 bases and J by 4 bases, leaving 16 bases between them. The CDR3 is made up of 16 amino acids. The germline CDR1 and CDR2 sequences are SGHDN and FVKESK. PCR amplification relied on 60 Vbeta primers (plus 13 Jbeta primers). Profiling relied on immunoSEQ multiplex PCR, and the TCRdb table lists in-frame clones only, not all of them. The sample includes under 40,000 clones, 90% of them seen just once. The gene calls are TRBV14 and TRBJ2-2; possible D gene TRBD2, 6 bases. The clonotype originates from a woman aged 18 to 35 in good health and CMV-seronegative. The sample taken for sequencing was PBMCs. For the CDR3, the DNA is TGTGCCAGCAGCCCCCGGAGGGATCAGTTCACCGGGGAGCTGTTTTTT. Protein sequence: CASSPRRDQFTGELFF.